The source of this TCR beta chain is a study of blood T cell repertoires in COVID-19. In the study overall: Both acute and convalescent COVID-19 samples were obtained from the United States, Italy and Spain. Sample material is recorded as cDNA or gDNA derived from T cells, B-cell-depleted T cells, or PBMCs.

This CDR3 contains 12 residues. Trimming cost V 8 bases and J 7 bases; bases outside gene matches: 7. Germline V CDR1 and CDR2: LNHDA, SQIVND (reference sequence). Original handling: Reference gene primer amplification gave estimated nucleated cell counts. Assay: immunoSEQ multiplex PCR; the TCRdb copy retains only in-frame clones and omits some. Clone size and the V and J calls come from that table; the DNA yielded D and trimming. The table lists tens of thousands of clones, around nine tenths of them singletons. The source is a man aged 45-60 years with active COVID-19. Sequencing was done on a sample of peripheral blood. The chain joins TRBV19 to TRBJ1-2; 7 bases match TRBD1. The CDR3 loop reads CASAVEGAGYTF. The CDR3 DNA reads as TGTGCCAGTGCGGTAGAGGGGGCTGGCTACACCTTC.